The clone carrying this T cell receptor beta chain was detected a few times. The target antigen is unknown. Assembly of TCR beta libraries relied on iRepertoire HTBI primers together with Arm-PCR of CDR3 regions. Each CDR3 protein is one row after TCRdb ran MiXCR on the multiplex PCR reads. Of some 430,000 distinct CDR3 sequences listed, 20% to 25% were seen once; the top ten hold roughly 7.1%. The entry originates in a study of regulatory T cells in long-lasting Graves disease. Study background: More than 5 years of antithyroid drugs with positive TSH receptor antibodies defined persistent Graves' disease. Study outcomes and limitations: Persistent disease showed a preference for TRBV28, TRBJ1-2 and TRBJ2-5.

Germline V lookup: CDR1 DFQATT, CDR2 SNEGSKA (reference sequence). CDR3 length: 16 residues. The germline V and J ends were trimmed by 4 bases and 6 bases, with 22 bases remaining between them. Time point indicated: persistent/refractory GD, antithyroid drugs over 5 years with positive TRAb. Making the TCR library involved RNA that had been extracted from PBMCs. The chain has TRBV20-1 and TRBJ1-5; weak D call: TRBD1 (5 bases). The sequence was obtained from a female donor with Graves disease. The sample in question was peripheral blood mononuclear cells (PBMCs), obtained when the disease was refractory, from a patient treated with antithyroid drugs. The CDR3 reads CSAIKIQGAVSQPQHF. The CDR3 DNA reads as TGCAGTGCTATAAAAATCCAGGGTGCGGTCTCTCAGCCCCAGCATTTT.